The T cell receptor beta chain under discussion was sequenced for a study of blood T cells in healthy people across ages. General study findings and limits: When one million T cells were used, diversity estimates were thought to be underestimates.

The CDR3 runs to 13 residues. The germline V gene has CDR1 SQVTM and CDR2 ANQGSEA. Trimming cost V 5 bases and J 0 bases, with 10 bases left between them. Of note for this clonotype: What it recognizes is unknown.

Primed by a sample-barcoded 5' primer and a J-beta primer mix, a second PCR proceeded for about 7 to 11 cycles. TCRdb recomputed calls from the 5' RACE reads with MiXCR, one row per CDR3 protein. Of around 2 million distinct CDR3 sequences listed, 30% to 40% were seen once; the top ten hold about 23%. The chain couples TRBV29-1 to TRBJ1-1; no clear D. The sequence was obtained from a human donor in good health. The sample consisted of blood. The CDR3 loop reads CSVSGIMNTEAFF. DNA of the CDR3: TGCAGCGTTTCCGGGATTATGAACACTGAAGCTTTCTTT.